Here is one T cell receptor (beta chain) with its context. One end of the junction does not line up with germline, which may come from a read error. This sample is part of a study of blood T cell repertoires in COVID-19. About the study: Italy, Spain and the United States were the sources of the convalescent and acute COVID-19 samples.

This study enrolled people aged roughly 18 to 89 from around 25 US geographic areas. Participants reported their clinical history, and cohort assignment relied on those reports. The study recruited exposed participants who had met a COVID-19 case within 2 weeks before entry. Profiled with immunoSEQ multiplex PCR; TCRdb holds only in-frame clones, not every one. Seen here are around 340,000 clones, 85% to 90% observed once, and the top ten hold approximately 0.97%. The sequencing sample was made of PBMCs or T cells enriched from blood (not recorded which). This TCR was sampled from a woman aged 25 to 39 who had been exposed to COVID-19.

Here the CDR3 DNA reads TGTGCCAGCAGCCATCGCTTCCCCGGCGGGGCCAACACAGATACACAGTATTTT. Its protein is CASSHRFPGGANTDTQYF. V usage is TRBV3-1 (or the pseudogene TRBV3-2) and J usage is TRBJ2-3; tentative D call: TRBD2 (6 bases). There are 18 residues in the CDR3. Germline lookup yields CDR1 LGHDT and CDR2 YNNKEL (reference sequence).